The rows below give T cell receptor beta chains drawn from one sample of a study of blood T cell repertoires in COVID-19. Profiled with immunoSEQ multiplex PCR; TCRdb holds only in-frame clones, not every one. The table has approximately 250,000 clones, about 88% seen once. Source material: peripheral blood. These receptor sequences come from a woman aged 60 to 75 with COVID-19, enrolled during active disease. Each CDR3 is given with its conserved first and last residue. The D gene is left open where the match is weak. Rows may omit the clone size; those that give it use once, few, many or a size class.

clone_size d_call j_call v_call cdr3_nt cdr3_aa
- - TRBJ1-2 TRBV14 TGTGCCAGCAGCCATGAAGGACAGTTTTCTAACTATGGCTACACCTTC CASSHEGQFSNYGYTF
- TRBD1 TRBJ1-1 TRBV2 TGTGCCACCCGACAGGGTATGAACACTGAAGCTTTCTTT CATRQGMNTEAFF
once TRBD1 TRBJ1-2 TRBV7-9 TGTGCCAGCAGCCCGGAGGGGACAGGGGGCGGCTACACCTTC CASSPEGTGGGYTF
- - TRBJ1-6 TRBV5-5 TGTGCCAGCAGCTTATCAGGGTTCGGATCACCCCTCCACTTT CASSLSGFGSPLHF
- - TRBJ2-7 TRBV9 TGTGCCAGCAGCGTAGAGACAGGACTCCCATACTACGAGCAGTACTTC CASSVETGLPYYEQYF
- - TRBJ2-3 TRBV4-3 TGCGCCAGCAGCCAAGACTTAGCAGATACGCAGTATTTT CASSQDLADTQYF
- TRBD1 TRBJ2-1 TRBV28 TGTGCCAGCAGTCCCGGGACAGTCTACAATGAGCAGTTCTTC CASSPGTVYNEQFF
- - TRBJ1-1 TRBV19 TGTGCCAGTAGTATAAGGGGAGGGGACACTGAAGCTTTCTTT CASSIRGGDTEAFF
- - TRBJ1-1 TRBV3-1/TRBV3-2 TGTGCCAGCAGCCTTGGGGGCCTGCCGCTCTTT CASSLGGLPLF
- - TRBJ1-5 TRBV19 TGTGCCAGTGGGGGGGGAGGAGAGCGTCCTCAGCCCCAGCATTTT CASGGGGERPQPQHF
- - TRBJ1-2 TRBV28 TGTGCCAGCAGTCCCGGACAGATCATCTATGGCTACACCTTC CASSPGQIIYGYTF
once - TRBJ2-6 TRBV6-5 TGTGCCAGCAGTTCCTACAGTTCTGGGGCCAACGTCCTGACTTTC CASSSYSSGANVLTF
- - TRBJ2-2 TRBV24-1 TGTGCCACCAGTGACGCCGGCAGGACCGGGGAGCTGTTTTTT CATSDAGRTGELFF
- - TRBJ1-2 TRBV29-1 TGCAGCGTTGCGTCAGGGTACGGCTACACCTTC CSVASGYGYTF
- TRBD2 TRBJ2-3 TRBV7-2 TGTGCCAGCAGCTTAGACCTAGCGGGGGAGGGTGCAGATACGCAGTATTTT CASSLDLAGEGADTQYF
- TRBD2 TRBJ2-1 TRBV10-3 TGTGCCATCAGAAAGCGGGAGCCACCCAATGAGCAGTTCTTC CAIRKREPPNEQFF
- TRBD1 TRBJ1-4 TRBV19 TGTGCCAGTAGTACGGGGACAGGGGGCTATGAAAAACTGTTTTTT CASSTGTGGYEKLFF
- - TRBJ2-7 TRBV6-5 TGTGCCAGCAGTCCTTCAGGTGTGATGCAGTACTTC CASSPSGVMQYF
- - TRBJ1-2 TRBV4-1 TGCGCCAGCAGCCAAGTTTCGGGATCCTATGGCTACACCTTC CASSQVSGSYGYTF
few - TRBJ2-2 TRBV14 TGTGCCAGCAGCCAAGGCCTTGTAGGGAGAACGACCGGGGAGCTGTTTTTT CASSQGLVGRTTGELFF
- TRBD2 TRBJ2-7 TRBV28 TGTGCCAGCACACTTCCGGGACTAGCGACCGAGCAGTACTTC CASTLPGLATEQYF
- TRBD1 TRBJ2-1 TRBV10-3 TGTGCCATCAGTGAGGGGGACAGGGTTAATGAGCAGTTCTTC CAISEGDRVNEQFF
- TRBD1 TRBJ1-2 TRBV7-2 TGTGCCAGCAGCCAGACAGGGGTCCATGGCTACACCTTC CASSQTGVHGYTF
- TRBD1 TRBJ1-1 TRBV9 TGTGCCAGCACCTTCGGGACAGGGACGGGCACTGAAGCTTTCTTT CASTFGTGTGTEAFF
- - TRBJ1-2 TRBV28 TGTGCCAGCAGCCGACGGGGGTTTGGCTACACCTTC CASSRRGFGYTF
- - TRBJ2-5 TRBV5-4 TGTGCCAGCAGCTCCTCTAGACTGGGTGAGACCCAGTACTTC CASSSSRLGETQYF
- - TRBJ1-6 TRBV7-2 TGTGCCAGCAGCATAAGACGGAGTCTAAATTCACCCCTCCACTTT CASSIRRSLNSPLHF
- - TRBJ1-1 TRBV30 TGTGCCTGGAGTGTAGGAGGGACCTTGGGCACTGAAGCTTTCTTT CAWSVGGTLGTEAFF
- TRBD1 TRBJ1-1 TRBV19 TGTGCCAGTAGTATAGGTTCAGGGGGAAACACTGAAGCTTTCTTT CASSIGSGGNTEAFF
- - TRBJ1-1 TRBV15 TGTGCCACCAGCAGAGATCTTCTTGGGGAGGGGGTCGTTCCTGAAGCTTTCTTT CATSRDLLGEGVVPEAFF
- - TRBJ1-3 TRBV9 TGTGCCAGCAGCGTAGTGGGTAATGCAGGGTTTGGAAACACCATATATTTT CASSVVGNAGFGNTIYF
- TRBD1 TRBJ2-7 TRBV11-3 TGTGCCAGCAGCTTATTTGACAGGGCGGCGCAGTACTTC CASSLFDRAAQYF
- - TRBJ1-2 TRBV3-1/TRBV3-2 TGTGCCAGCAGCCAAGGACAGGCGGTCGGCTACACCTTC CASSQGQAVGYTF
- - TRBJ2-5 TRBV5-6 TGTGCCAGCAGCTTGGTTTTGCTAGTAGAGACCCAGTACTTC CASSLVLLVETQYF
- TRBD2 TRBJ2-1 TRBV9 TGTGCCAGCAGCGTAGAGGTAGCGGGAGGGGTCAATGAGCAGTTCTTC CASSVEVAGGVNEQFF
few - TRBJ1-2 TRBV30 TGTGCCTGGAGCCCGGAGGCTATATATGGCTACACCTTC CAWSPEAIYGYTF
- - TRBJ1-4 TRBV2 TGTGCCAGCAGTGCGACTGCCAGAGGGAATGAAAAACTGTTTTTT CASSATARGNEKLFF
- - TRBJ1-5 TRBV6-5 TGTGCCAGCAGGGGAACAGGGTATAGCAATCAGCCCCAGCATTTT CASRGTGYSNQPQHF
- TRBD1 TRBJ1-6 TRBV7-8 TGTGTGTCCGGGGACAGGGGGAATTCACCCCTCCACTTT CVSGDRGNSPLHF
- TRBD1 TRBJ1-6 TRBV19 TGTGCCAGTAGTATGGGACAGGGAAATTCACCCCTCCACTTT CASSMGQGNSPLHF